The 20 T cell receptor beta chains below were found in one sample sequenced in a study of blood T cell repertoires in COVID-19. Sequencing used immunoSEQ multiplex PCR; TCRdb keeps in-frame clones, though not all of them. Of 300,000 to 400,000 clones in the sample, around 86% were seen once. Sequenced material: peripheral blood. These receptors all come from a man aged 50-60 years with active or convalescent COVID-19.

This chain connects TRBV5-5 to TRBJ1-1, with 7 bases identical to TRBD1. CDR3 length equals 17 residues. In germline, CDR1 is SGHKS, CDR2 YYEKEE (reference sequence). The V and J ends lost 2 bases and 6 bases, in that order; junction bases with no gene match: 16. The CDR3 loop is CASSFNPDRPKISEAFF. The CDR3 coding sequence is TGTGCCAGCAGCTTCAACCCGGACAGGCCCAAAATCTCTGAAGCTTTCTTT. The full variable domain, its missing parts supplied by reference TRBV5-5 and TRBJ1-1, is DAGVTQSPTHLIKTRGQQVTLRCSPISGHKSVSWYQQVLGQGPQFIFQYYEKEERGRGNFPDRFSARQFPNYSSELNVNALLLGDSALYLCASSFNPDRPKISEAFFGQGTRLTVV.

V is TRBV29-1 and J is TRBJ1-2; 7 bases are a match to TRBD1. After removal of 4 bases from V and 7 bases from J, the junction contained 9 bases not matched to a gene. Per germline, CDR1 SQVTM and CDR2 ANQGSEA. This CDR3 has 13 amino acids. The CDR3 DNA follows: TGCAGCGTTGGGGGGCAGGGGGATTCTGGCTACACCTTC. This encodes CSVGGQGDSGYTF.

The chain employs TRBV3-1 (or the pseudogene TRBV3-2) and TRBJ1-2, with D possibly TRBD1 on 6 matching bases. The V end was cut by 4 bases, the J end by 4 bases, with 16 bases between. The V gene's germline CDR1 is LGHDT and CDR2 YNNKEL (reference sequence). The CDR3 is made up of 15 amino acids. CDR3 coding DNA: TGTGCCAGCAGCCCCCAGGGGCATAGTAGCTATGGCTACACCTTC. Residues: CASSPQGHSSYGYTF.

This chain connects TRBV28 to TRBJ2-2; TRBD1 might be the D (6 bases). Between the trimmed V and J ends, which lost 7 bases and 4 bases, there was a span of 16 bases. Germline-derived CDR1 and CDR2 are MDHEN and SYDVKM. This CDR3 contains 15 residues. The CDR3 DNA is TGTGCCAGCATAAGGGCAGGGGACGCCACCGGGGAGCTGTTTTTT. This gives the protein CASIRAGDATGELFF.

The rearrangement links TRBV7-3 to TRBJ2-6; 9 bases are a match to TRBD1. The length of the CDR3 is 17 residues. J gave up 2 bases and V 5 bases, and 7 bases lay outside the gene matches. Germline assignment: CDR1 SGHTA and CDR2 FQGTGA. DNA for the CDR3: TGTGCCAGCAGCGTGGACAGGGGATTACCTGGGGCCAACGTCCTGACTTTC. Translating gives CASSVDRGLPGANVLTF.

CDR3: CASSLEERTGGVLGYTF. The DNA of the CDR3 is TGTGCCAGCAGCTTAGAGGAGCGGACAGGGGGAGTTTTAGGCTACACCTTC. The V and J genes are TRBV7-6 and TRBJ1-2; 10 nucleotides agree with TRBD1. The CDR3 totals 17 residues. V lost 1 base and J lost 8; bases outside the gene matches: 13. In germline, CDR1 is SGHVS, CDR2 FNYEAQ.

The rearrangement links TRBV5-6 to TRBJ1-4, with TRBD1 as a possible D gene (5 bases). The CDR3 loop spans 16 amino acids. The germline V gene has CDR1 SGHDT and CDR2 YYEEEE. V was trimmed by 2 bases and J by 5 bases, leaving 16 bases between them. The CDR3, as DNA: TGTGCCAGCAGCTTAATGGGGCGAGAAGTAAATGAAAAACTGTTTTTT. Translation gives CASSLMGREVNEKLFF.

This clone was detected a few times. The J gene is TRBJ2-7, the V gene TRBV7-9, with 10 bases that match TRBD1. Trimming cost V 0 bases and J 3 bases; bases outside gene matches: 5. This CDR3 spans 16 amino acids. Germline V lookup: CDR1 SEHNR, CDR2 FQNEAQ (reference sequence). CDR3 region: CASSLAVTGGYYEQYF. CDR3 nucleotide sequence: TGTGCCAGCAGCTTAGCAGTGACAGGGGGCTACTACGAGCAGTACTTC.

V usage is TRBV2 and J usage is TRBJ1-2; 7 bases map to TRBD1. The CDR3 consists of 13 residues. After removal of 6 bases from V and 4 bases from J, the junction contained 5 bases not matched to a gene. Germline V CDR1 and CDR2: SNHLY, FYNNEI. The CDR3, as DNA: TGTGCCAGCAGGCCTACAGGGGTCTATGGCTACACCTTC. As protein: CASRPTGVYGYTF.

The chain combines TRBV4-2 with TRBJ2-3; D possibly corresponds to TRBD1 (6 bases). There are 15 residues in the CDR3. The V end lost 2 bases, the J end lost 2 bases, and 11 bases lay between the germline ends. Germline assignment: CDR1 LGHNA and CDR2 YNFKEQ. CDR3 bases: TGTGCCAGCAGCCAACAGGGGCAAACCACAGATACGCAGTATTTT. It specifies CASSQQGQTTDTQYF.

The chain employs TRBV28 and TRBJ2-3, with D tentatively TRBD1 (6 bases). The CDR3 covers 14 residues. CDR1 is MDHEN and CDR2 is SYDVKM in the germline V gene. V lost 5 bases to trimming and J lost 0 bases, with 9 bases between them. CDR3 sequence reads: CASSPGDSTDTQYF. The CDR3, as DNA: TGTGCCAGCAGTCCAGGGGATAGCACAGATACGCAGTATTTT. Looking up the rest from reference TRBV28 and TRBJ2-3 gives the full variable domain: DVKVTQSSRYLVKRTGEKVFLECVQDMDHENMFWYRQDPGLGLRLIYFSYDVKMKEKGDIPEGYSVSREKKERFSLILESASTNQTSMYLCASSPGDSTDTQYFGPGTRLTVL.

This clone was seen once. The chain joins TRBV27 to TRBJ1-5; D is unclear. The V and J ends lost 2 bases and 6 bases respectively, with 8 bases between them. Germline loops: CDR1 MNHEY, CDR2 SMNVEV (reference sequence). CDR3 length: 13 amino acids. CDR3 residues: CASSLKSGQPQHF. CDR3 DNA sequence: TGTGCCAGCAGTTTAAAATCAGGTCAGCCCCAGCATTTT.

The chain carries TRBV2 and TRBJ2-3; D unclear. This CDR3 is 13 amino acids long. CDR1 and CDR2 from the germline V gene are SNHLY and FYNNEI. V lost 7 bases and J 4 bases, leaving 12 bases between the germline ends. CDR3 loop: CASILRFADTQYF. CDR3 DNA sequence: TGTGCCAGCATACTAAGGTTCGCAGATACGCAGTATTTT.

The J gene is TRBJ2-7, the V gene TRBV2; D is unresolved. CDR1 is SNHLY and CDR2 is FYNNEI in the germline V gene. CDR3 length: 14 residues. V lost 7 bases to trimming and J lost 2 bases, with 15 bases between them. CDR3 in DNA: TGTGCCAGCAACCCCGGTTCCTCCCCCTACGAGCAGTACTTC. Translation: CASNPGSSPYEQYF.

This chain joins TRBV9 and TRBJ1-3; unclear D gene. Germline V gene sequence: CDR1 SGDLS, CDR2 YYNGEE. Trimming shortened V by 0 bases and J by 4 bases, and 8 bases separated the two germline ends. CDR3 size: 14 residues. This CDR3 is CASSVGVFGNTIYF. The CDR3 DNA is TGTGCCAGCAGCGTAGGAGTTTTCGGAAACACCATATATTTT.

The rearrangement joins TRBV28 to TRBJ1-2, with a possible D match to TRBD1 (5 bases). The CDR3 is made up of 14 amino acids. The V gene lost 5 bases and the J gene lost 2 bases, with 12 bases spanning the gap. CDR1 is MDHEN and CDR2 is SYDVKM in the germline V gene. As DNA, the CDR3 is TGTGCCAGCAGTCCCTCTGGGGGGAACTATGGCTACACCTTC. Translating gives CASSPSGGNYGYTF.

The V and J genes are TRBV7-2 and TRBJ1-5; the D is unclear. The CDR3 totals 14 residues. Germline V CDR1 and CDR2: SGHTA, FQGNSA. V lost 2 bases and J lost 0, with 5 bases in between. The chain's CDR3 is CASSLSSSNQPQHF. CDR3 nucleotide sequence: TGTGCCAGCAGCTTATCGAGTAGCAATCAGCCCCAGCATTTT. The full variable domain, rest sourced from reference TRBV7-2 and TRBJ1-5, is GAGVSQSPSNKVTEKGKDVELRCDPISGHTALYWYRQSLGQGLEFLIYFQGNSAPDKSGLPSDRFSAERTGGSVSTLTIQRTQQEDSAVYLCASSLSSSNQPQHFGDGTRLSIL.

The chain carries TRBV6-5 and TRBJ1-2; D not resolved. V shed 0 bases and J shed 5 bases, with 13 bases lying between them. This CDR3 spans 15 amino acids. Germline CDR1 and CDR2: MNHEY and SVGAGI. The CDR3 protein is CASSYSRGTFYGYTF. The CDR3 region has the DNA TGTGCCAGCAGTTACTCTCGAGGTACTTTTTATGGCTACACCTTC.

The chain links TRBV4-1 to TRBJ2-1; no clear D. Per germline, CDR1 MGHRA and CDR2 YSYEKL. This CDR3 has 18 amino acids. Trimming shortened V by 4 bases and J by 5 bases, and 24 bases separated the two germline ends. CDR3 bases: TGCGCCAGCAGCCCCCTAATCGGATTAGCCGGAGTCAACAATGAGCAGTTCTTC. Protein: CASSPLIGLAGVNNEQFF.

Only a few counts were recorded for this clone. This chain connects TRBV15 to TRBJ1-2; D is undetermined. Trimming left V 0 bases short and J 6 bases short, with 14 bases between. Germline values: CDR1 LNHNV, CDR2 YYDKDF (reference sequence). This CDR3 comprises 15 residues. The CDR3 sequence is CATSRDWSQADGYTF. CDR3 bases: TGTGCCACCAGCAGAGACTGGTCCCAGGCTGATGGCTACACCTTC.